This T cell receptor (beta chain) originates from a study of blood T cell repertoires in COVID-19. Study-level information: Acute and convalescent COVID-19 specimens originated in the United States, Italy and Spain.

Under the authors' procedure: Estimation of nucleated cell counts relied on the amplification of reference gene primers. This table comes from immunoSEQ multiplex PCR, and its TCRdb copy is limited to in-frame clones, with some not included. V and J calls plus clone size are reproduced from that table; the DNA served to infer D and trimming. This sample carries about 210,000 clones, more than 70% of them seen once, and the ten largest clones take 8.2%. The sample was peripheral blood. The clonotype originates from a woman in her forties or fifties with acute or convalescent COVID-19.

CDR3 sequence: CASSRGQTGDTIYF. The CDR3 DNA sequence: TGTGCCAGCAGTCGGGGACAGACCGGGGACACCATATATTTT. This chain uses TRBV9 with TRBJ1-3; 7 nucleotides line up with TRBD1. V lost 5 bases, J lost 8 bases, and 10 bases stayed unmatched. Germline-derived CDR1 and CDR2 are SGDLS and YYNGEE. The CDR3 covers 14 residues.